This TCR beta chain was sequenced for a study of graft-versus-host responses after intestinal transplantation (dated by TCRdb to 2020 to 2022). General notes on the study: Multivisceral, liver-intestinal, or isolated intestinal transplants were received by the recipients. Alloreactive clones were identified by sequencing pre-transplant mixed lymphocyte reaction products and comparing these products with unstimulated pre-transplant donor and recipient T cells. Donor T cell macrochimerism was defined as a peak of at least 4% donor T cells among recipient peripheral blood mononuclear cells. All recipients received anti-thymocyte globulin induction followed by maintenance tacrolimus and steroids for roughly three years. Instead of going to the commercial service, samples from a few later patients were sequenced in-house on an Illumina MiSeq and processed with MiXCR. After intestinal transplantation, graft-versus-host and host-versus-graft alloreactive T cell clones were followed in the graft, circulation and bone marrow using bulk TCR-beta CDR3 sequencing. The cohort enrolled approximately 24 intestinal transplant recipients including one retransplant, and 3 patients lacking pretransplant specimens were excluded.

Intraepithelial and lamina propria lymphocytes were isolated from graft specimens using dithiothreitol, EDTA incubations and collagenase D digestion. Serial intestinal graft biopsy specimens collected up to 600 days after transplant underwent bulk TCR-beta sequencing. Remarks on this clone: Its antigen specificity is not known. There are no base qualities to consult, and no much larger clone falls within one base.

Libraries were built with the immunoSEQ multiplex PCR assay. Adaptive Biotechnologies carried out high-throughput TCR-beta CDR3 sequencing of genomic DNA for most patients. Per the source publication's procedure: Adaptive's ImmunoSEQ software supplied the TCR sequencing data for approximately 18 patients, while MiXCR and VDJtools were used to process a few other patients. CDR3 nucleotide sequences shared between donor and recipient were removed because their origin could not be assigned. At least 2-fold expansion over unstimulated cells and a minimum CFSE-low frequency of 0.002% (template counts) or 0.001% (read counts) were required for clones to be classified as alloreactive. A clone was considered mappable if detected in the sequenced pre-transplant spleen, lymph node, or MLR CFSE-low populations of the donor or recipient. Cumulative frequency of alloreactive clones was calculated as a percentage of all sequences weighted by copy number. Imported from immuneACCESS, the table was reduced by TCRdb to in-frame sequences with V and J called. These copies leave out some clones; in studies compared against another copy, an unresolved V gene accounts for under half, and the cause of the remainder is not known. The V and J calls and clone size come from that table; D and trimming were worked out from the DNA. This sample has roughly 15,000 clones in its table, and around 77% of those were observed once. The ten largest make up under 5% of the sample.

The research as a whole found: Patients with donor T cell macrochimerism had high GvH to HvG T cell clonal ratios in their allografts. The conclusions were limited by the relatively low number and heterogeneity of the intestinal transplant patients. GvH clones were found in recipient bone marrow, and some of the GvH clones appeared earlier in ileal mucosa or blood, which is consistent with an intestinal mucosal origin. Early after transplant, peak levels of circulating GvH clones were found to be associated with declines in HvG clones.

The sample was ileum tissue, taken approximately 26 days after intestinal transplant. The receptor comes from a human patient who received an intestinal transplant, so some T cells may come from the graft donor.

The nucleotide sequence reads as follows: TGTGCTAGTGGTTTGTACAGCGGGGGGGCATACAATGAGCAGTTCTTC. Its amino acids are CASGLYSGGAYNEQFF. The sequence is built from TRBV12-5 and TRBJ2-1; 10 bases in the junction line up with TRBD2. Here V drops 2 bases and J drops 4 bases, and the junction holds 5 bases not matched to any gene. CDR1 is given as LGHNT and CDR2 as FRNRAP, both from the germline V gene. The CDR3 measures 16 amino acids from cysteine to phenylalanine. Only the CDR3 part of the read is kept: 48 bases, read in frame from the first base.